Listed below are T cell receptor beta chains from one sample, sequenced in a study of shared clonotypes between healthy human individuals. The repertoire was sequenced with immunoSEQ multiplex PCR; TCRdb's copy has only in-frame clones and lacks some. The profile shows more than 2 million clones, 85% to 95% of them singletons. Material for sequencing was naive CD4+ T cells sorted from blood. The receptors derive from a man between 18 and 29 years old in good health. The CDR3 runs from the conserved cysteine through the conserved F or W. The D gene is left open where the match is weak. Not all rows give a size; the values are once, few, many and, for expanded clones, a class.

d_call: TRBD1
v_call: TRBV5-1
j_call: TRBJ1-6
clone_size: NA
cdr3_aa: CASSDLTGGQSPLHF
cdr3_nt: TGCGCCAGCAGCGATCTTACAGGGGGCCAATCACCCCTCCACTTT

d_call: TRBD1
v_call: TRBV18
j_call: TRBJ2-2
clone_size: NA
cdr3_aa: CASSRQGAHTGELFF
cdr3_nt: TGTGCCAGCTCACGTCAGGGGGCGCACACCGGGGAGCTGTTTTTT

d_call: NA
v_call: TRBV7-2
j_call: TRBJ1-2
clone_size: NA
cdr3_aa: CAKGGAWSGYTF
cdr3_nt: TGTGCTAAAGGAGGGGCGTGGAGTGGCTACACCTTC

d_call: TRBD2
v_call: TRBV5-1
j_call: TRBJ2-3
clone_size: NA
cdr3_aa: CASSRTSGGPYTDTQYF
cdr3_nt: TGCGCCAGCAGCCGGACTAGCGGGGGGCCTTACACAGATACGCAGTATTTT

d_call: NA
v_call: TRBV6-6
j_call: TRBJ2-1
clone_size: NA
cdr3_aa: CASRGGGSSYNEQFF
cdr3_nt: TGTGCCAGCAGGGGCGGCGGCAGCTCCTACAATGAGCAGTTCTTC

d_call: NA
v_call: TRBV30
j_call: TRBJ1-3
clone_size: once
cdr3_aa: CAWSVLTLGNTIYF
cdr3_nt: TGTGCCTGGAGTGTACTGACACTTGGAAACACCATATATTTT

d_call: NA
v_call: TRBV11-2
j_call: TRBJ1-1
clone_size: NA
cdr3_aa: CASSLEGWNTEAFF
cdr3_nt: TGTGCCAGCAGCTTGGAGGGTTGGAACACTGAAGCTTTCTTT

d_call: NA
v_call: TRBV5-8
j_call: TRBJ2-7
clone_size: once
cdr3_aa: CASSYDRFYEQYF
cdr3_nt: TGTGCCAGCAGCTACGACAGGTTCTACGAGCAGTACTTC

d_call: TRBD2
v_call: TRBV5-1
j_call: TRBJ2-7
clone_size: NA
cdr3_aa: CASSYSGTSGSEQYF
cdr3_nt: TGCGCCAGCAGCTACTCCGGGACTAGCGGGAGCGAGCAGTACTTC

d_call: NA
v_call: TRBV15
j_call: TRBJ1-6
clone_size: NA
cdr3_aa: CATTPGGLGLYNSPLHF
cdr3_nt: TGTGCCACCACCCCAGGCGGCCTGGGCCTATATAATTCACCCCTCCACTTT

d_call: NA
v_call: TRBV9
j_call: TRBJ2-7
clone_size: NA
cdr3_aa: CASSVAAGHPTYEQYF
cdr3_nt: TGTGCCAGCAGCGTAGCCGCGGGACACCCAACCTACGAGCAGTACTTC

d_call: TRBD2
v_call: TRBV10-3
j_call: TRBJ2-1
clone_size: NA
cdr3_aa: CAISATSGGYYNEQFF
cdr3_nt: TGTGCCATCAGTGCAACTAGCGGGGGTTACTACAATGAGCAGTTCTTC

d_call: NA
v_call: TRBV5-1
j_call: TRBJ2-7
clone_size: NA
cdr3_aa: CASSLGGVDYEQYF
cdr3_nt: TGCGCCAGCAGCTTGGGAGGGGTGGACTACGAGCAGTACTTC

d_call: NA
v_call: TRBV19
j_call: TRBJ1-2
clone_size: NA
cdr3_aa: CASTRGSGYTF
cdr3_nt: TGTGCCAGTACGCGGGGTTCGGGCTACACCTTC

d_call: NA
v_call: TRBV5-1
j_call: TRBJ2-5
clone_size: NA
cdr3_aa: CASSMTLETQYF
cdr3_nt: TGCGCCAGCAGCATGACCTTAGAGACCCAGTACTTC

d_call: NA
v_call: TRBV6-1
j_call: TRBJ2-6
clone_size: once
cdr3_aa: CASKGDPGANVLTF
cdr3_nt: TGTGCCAGCAAGGGGGACCCTGGGGCCAACGTCCTGACTTTC

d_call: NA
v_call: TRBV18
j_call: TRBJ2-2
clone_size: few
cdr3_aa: CASSRTANTGELFF
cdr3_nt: TGTGCCAGCTCACGGACAGCAAACACCGGGGAGCTGTTTTTT

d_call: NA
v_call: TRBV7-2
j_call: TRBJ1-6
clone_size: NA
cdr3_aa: CASSLVAGLKDSPLHF
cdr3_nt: TGTGCCAGCAGCTTAGTCGCCGGGCTGAAGGATTCACCCCTCCACTTT

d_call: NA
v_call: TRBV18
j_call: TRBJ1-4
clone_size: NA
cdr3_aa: CASSREEREKLFF
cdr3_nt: TGTGCCAGCTCACGGGAGGAGAGGGAAAAACTGTTTTTT

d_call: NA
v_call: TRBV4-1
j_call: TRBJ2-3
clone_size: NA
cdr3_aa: CASSAYSLENTQYF
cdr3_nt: TGCGCCAGCAGCGCATACAGCCTGGAAAATACGCAGTATTTT

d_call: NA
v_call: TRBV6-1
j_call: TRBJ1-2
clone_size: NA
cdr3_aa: CASSKLDSNYGYTF
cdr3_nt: TGTGCCAGCAGTAAACTGGACAGTAACTATGGCTACACCTTC

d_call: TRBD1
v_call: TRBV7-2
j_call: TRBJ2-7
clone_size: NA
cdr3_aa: CASSRQGGYEQYF
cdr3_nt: TGTGCCAGCAGCAGACAGGGCGGTTACGAGCAGTACTTC

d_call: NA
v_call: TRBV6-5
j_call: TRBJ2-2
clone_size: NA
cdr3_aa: CAIREGGRGELFF
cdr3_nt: TGTGCCATCCGAGAGGGGGGGCGCGGGGAGCTGTTTTTT

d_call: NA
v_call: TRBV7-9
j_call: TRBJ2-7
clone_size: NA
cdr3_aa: CASSVDRPHYEQYF
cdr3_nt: TGTGCCAGCAGCGTTGATAGGCCCCACTACGAGCAGTACTTC

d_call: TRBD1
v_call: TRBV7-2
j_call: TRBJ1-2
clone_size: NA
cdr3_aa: CASSFYSRQGASYTF
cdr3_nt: TGTGCCAGCAGCTTTTATTCCAGACAGGGGGCAAGCTACACCTTC

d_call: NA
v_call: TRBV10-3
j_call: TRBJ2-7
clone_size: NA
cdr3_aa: CAISDPLTGGMGEQYF
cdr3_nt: TGTGCCATCAGTGACCCCCTTACTGGGGGGATGGGCGAGCAGTACTTC

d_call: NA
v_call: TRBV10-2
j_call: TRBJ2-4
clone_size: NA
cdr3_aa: CASSDPSLAKNIQYF
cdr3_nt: TGCGCCAGCAGTGACCCGAGTTTGGCCAAAAACATTCAGTACTTC

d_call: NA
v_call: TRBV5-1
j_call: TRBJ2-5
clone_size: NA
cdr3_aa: CASSLDDEETQYF
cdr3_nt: TGCGCCAGCAGCTTGGATGACGAAGAGACCCAGTACTTC

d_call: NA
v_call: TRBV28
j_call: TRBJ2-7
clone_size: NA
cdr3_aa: CASNSPDKVYEQYF
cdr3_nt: TGTGCCAGTAACAGTCCCGATAAAGTCTACGAGCAGTACTTC

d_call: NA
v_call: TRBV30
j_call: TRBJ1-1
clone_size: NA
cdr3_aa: CAWGLTAESGSGGVFF
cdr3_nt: TGTGCCTGGGGACTCACCGCGGAGTCAGGAAGTGGCGGAGTTTTCTTT

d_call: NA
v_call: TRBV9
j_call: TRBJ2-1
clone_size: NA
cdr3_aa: CASSDYSGTHNEQFF
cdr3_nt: TGTGCCAGCAGCGACTATTCCGGAACCCACAATGAGCAGTTCTTC

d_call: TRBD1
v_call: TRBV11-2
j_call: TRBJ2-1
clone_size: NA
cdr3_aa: CASGLGQGTYNEQFF
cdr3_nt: TGTGCCAGCGGCCTCGGACAGGGAACCTACAATGAGCAGTTCTTC

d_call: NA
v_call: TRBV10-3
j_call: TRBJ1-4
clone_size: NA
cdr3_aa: CAIKGPGEKLFF
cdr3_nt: TGTGCCATCAAGGGTCCCGGGGAAAAACTGTTTTTT

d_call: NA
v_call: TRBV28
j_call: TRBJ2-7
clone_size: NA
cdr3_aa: CASTDTLREQYF
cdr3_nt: TGTGCCAGCACCGATACCCTCCGCGAGCAGTACTTC

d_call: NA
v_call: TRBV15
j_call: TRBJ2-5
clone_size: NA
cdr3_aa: CATSRGPGAGETQYF
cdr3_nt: TGTGCCACCAGCAGGGGGCCGGGTGCCGGGGAGACCCAGTACTTC

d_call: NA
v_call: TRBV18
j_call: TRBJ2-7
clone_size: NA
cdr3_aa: CASSPPDSAAYEQYF
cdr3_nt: TGTGCCAGCTCACCCCCGGATAGCGCTGCCTACGAGCAGTACTTC

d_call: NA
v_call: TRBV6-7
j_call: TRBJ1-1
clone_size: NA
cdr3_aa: CASSSPLTDNTEAFF
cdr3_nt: TGTGCCAGCAGTTCCCCTCTTACAGATAACACTGAAGCTTTCTTT

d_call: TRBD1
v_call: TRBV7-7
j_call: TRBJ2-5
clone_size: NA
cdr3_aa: CASSAGQGVETQYF
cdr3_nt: TGTGCTAGCAGCGCGGGACAGGGTGTTGAGACCCAGTACTTC

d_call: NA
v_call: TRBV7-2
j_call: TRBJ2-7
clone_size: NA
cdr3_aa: CASSLISVPYEQYF
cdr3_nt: TGTGCCAGCAGCTTAATCTCTGTCCCCTACGAGCAGTACTTC